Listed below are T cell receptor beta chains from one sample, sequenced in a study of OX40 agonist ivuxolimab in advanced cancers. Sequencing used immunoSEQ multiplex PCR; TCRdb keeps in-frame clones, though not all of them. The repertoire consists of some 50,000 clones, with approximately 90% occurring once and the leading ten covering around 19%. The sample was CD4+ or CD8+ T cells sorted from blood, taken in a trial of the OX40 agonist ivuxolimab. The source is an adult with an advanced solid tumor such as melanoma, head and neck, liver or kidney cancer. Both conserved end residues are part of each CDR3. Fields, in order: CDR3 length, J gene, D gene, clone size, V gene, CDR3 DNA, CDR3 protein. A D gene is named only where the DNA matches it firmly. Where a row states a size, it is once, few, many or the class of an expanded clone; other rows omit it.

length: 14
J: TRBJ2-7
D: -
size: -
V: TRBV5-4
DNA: TGTGCCAGCAGCTTGTTCTCCGGGGACTACGAGCAGTACTTC
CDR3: CASSLFSGDYEQYF

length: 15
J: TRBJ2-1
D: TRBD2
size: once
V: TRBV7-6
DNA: TGTGCCAGCAGCTTAGGGGGACTAGGGCTCGATGAGCAGTTCTTC
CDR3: CASSLGGLGLDEQFF

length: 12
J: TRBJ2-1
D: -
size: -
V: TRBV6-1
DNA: TGTGCCAGTAGCGTATTGGGCGGTGAGCAGTTCTTC
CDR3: CASSVLGGEQFF

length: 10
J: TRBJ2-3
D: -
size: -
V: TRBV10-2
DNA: TGCGCCAGCGGCCAGGATACGCAGTATTTT
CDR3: CASGQDTQYF

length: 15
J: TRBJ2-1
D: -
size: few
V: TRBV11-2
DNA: TGTGCCAGCAGCCCCACAGCGGAGGGGGGTAATGAGCAGTTCTTC
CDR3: CASSPTAEGGNEQFF

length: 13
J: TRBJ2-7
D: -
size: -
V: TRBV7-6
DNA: TGTGCCAGCAGCTTAGGAGAGAGTTACGAGCAGTACTTC
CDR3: CASSLGESYEQYF

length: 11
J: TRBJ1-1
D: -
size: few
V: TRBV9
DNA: TGTGCCAGCAGCTCGGGCACTGAAGCTTTCTTT
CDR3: CASSSGTEAFF

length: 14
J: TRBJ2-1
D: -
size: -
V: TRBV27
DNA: TGTGCCAGCAGTCTAGAGGGGGGTTACAATGAGCAGTTCTTC
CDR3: CASSLEGGYNEQFF

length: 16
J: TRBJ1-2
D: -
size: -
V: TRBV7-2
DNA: TGTGCCAGCAGCGATCTAACCGGGACGGGAATCTATGGCTACACCTTC
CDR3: CASSDLTGTGIYGYTF

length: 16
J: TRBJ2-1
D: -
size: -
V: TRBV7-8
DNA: TGTGCCAGCAGCTTAGTCTCGAGGGGGAGTTACAATGAGCAGTTCTTC
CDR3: CASSLVSRGSYNEQFF

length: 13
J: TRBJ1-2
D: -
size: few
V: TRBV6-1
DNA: TGTGCCAGCAGTGAAACAGGGAACTATGGCTACACCTTC
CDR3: CASSETGNYGYTF

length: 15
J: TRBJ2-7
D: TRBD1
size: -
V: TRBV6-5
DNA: TGTGCCAGCAGCAGGGACAGGGGGTGGTCATACGAGCAGTACTTC
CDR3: CASSRDRGWSYEQYF

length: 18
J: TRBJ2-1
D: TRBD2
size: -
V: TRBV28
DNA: TGTGCCAGCAGTTCAGTAATCTTGGGGGGGAGTGGGTACAATGAGCAGTTCTTC
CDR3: CASSSVILGGSGYNEQFF

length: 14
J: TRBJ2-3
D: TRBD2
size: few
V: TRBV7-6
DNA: TGTGCCAGCAGCGCAACTAGCGGCACAGATACGCAGTATTTT
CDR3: CASSATSGTDTQYF

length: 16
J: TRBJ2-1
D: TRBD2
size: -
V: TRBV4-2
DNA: TGTGCCAGCAGCCAAGATGGACCGGGGGGGCACAATGAGCAGTTCTTC
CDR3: CASSQDGPGGHNEQFF

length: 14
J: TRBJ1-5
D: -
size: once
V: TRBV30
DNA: TGTGCCTGGAGTTTAGGAGTGGGCAATCAGCCCCAGCATTTT
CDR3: CAWSLGVGNQPQHF

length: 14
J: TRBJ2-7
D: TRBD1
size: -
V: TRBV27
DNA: TGTGCCAGCAGTTGGCGAGGGGGCGAAGACGAGCAGTACTTC
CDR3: CASSWRGGEDEQYF

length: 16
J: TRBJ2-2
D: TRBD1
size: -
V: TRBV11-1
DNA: TGTGCCAGCAAATCCGGGACAGGGGGCTTGGCCGGGGAGCTGTTTTTT
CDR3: CASKSGTGGLAGELFF

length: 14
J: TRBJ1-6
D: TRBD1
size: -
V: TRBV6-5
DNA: TGTGCCAGCAGTTACTCTCCAGGGGGTAGACCCCTCCACTTT
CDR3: CASSYSPGGRPLHF

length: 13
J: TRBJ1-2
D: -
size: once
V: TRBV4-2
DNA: TGTGCCAGCAGCCAAGGGGCAGGGCGTAGCTACACCTTC
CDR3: CASSQGAGRSYTF

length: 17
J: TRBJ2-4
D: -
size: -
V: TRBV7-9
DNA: TGTGCCAGCAGCTTAGATGGACTAACGGTGGCCAAAAACATTCAGTACTTC
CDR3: CASSLDGLTVAKNIQYF

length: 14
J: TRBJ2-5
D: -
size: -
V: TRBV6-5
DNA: TGTGCCAGCAGTTACGGACTAATCCAAGAGACCCAGTACTTC
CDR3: CASSYGLIQETQYF

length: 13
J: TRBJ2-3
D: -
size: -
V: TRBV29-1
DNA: TGCAGCGTTGAAAGTCAGGGGCCAGATACGCAGTATTTT
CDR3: CSVESQGPDTQYF

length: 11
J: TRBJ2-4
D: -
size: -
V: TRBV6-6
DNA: TGTGCCAGCGCCTCGGGGCTCATTCAGTACTTC
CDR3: CASASGLIQYF

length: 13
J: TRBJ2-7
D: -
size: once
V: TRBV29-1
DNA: TGCAGCGTTCTGACCGGGTACCCTTACGAGCAGTACTTC
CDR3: CSVLTGYPYEQYF

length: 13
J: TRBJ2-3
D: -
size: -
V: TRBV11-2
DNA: TGTGCCAGCAGCACTACCAGCACAGATACGCAGTATTTT
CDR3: CASSTTSTDTQYF

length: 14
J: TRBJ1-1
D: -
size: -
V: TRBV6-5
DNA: TGTGCCAGCACTTACCGGGGGGCTGCCACTGAAGCTTTCTTT
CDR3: CASTYRGAATEAFF

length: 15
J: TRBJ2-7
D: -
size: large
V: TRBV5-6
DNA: TGTGCCAGCAGCTGGGGACTCGCGGGGGCGGGGGAGCAGTACTTC
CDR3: CASSWGLAGAGEQYF

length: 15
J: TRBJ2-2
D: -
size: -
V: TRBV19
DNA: TGTGCCAGTAAACACCGGGACGAATACACCGGGGAGCTGTTTTTT
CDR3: CASKHRDEYTGELFF

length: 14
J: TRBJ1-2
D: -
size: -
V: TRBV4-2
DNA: TGTGCCAGCAGCCTAGAGGGGGCTAACTATGGCTACACCTTC
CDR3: CASSLEGANYGYTF

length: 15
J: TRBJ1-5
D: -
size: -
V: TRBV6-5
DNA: TGTGCCAGCAGTTTGAGGGGGAACAGCAATCAGCCCCAGCATTTT
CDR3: CASSLRGNSNQPQHF

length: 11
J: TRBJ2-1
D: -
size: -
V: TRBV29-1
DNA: TGCAGCGTGAGGGCTTACAATGAGCAGTTCTTC
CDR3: CSVRAYNEQFF

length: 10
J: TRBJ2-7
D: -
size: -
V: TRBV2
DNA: TGTGCCAGCACGGAGAACGAGCAGTACTTC
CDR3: CASTENEQYF

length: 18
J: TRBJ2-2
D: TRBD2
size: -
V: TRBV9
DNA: TGTGCCAGCAGCGAGTCCTTAGGGACTAGCGGGGTCTCCGGGGAGCTGTTTTTT
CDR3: CASSESLGTSGVSGELFF

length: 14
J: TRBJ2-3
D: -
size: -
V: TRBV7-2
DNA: TGTGCCAGCAGCTTGGACGATAGCACAGATACGCAGTATTTT
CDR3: CASSLDDSTDTQYF

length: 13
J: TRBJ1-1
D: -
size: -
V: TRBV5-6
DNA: TGTGCCAGCAGCTTTGGTGGGAACACTGAAGCTTTCTTT
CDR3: CASSFGGNTEAFF